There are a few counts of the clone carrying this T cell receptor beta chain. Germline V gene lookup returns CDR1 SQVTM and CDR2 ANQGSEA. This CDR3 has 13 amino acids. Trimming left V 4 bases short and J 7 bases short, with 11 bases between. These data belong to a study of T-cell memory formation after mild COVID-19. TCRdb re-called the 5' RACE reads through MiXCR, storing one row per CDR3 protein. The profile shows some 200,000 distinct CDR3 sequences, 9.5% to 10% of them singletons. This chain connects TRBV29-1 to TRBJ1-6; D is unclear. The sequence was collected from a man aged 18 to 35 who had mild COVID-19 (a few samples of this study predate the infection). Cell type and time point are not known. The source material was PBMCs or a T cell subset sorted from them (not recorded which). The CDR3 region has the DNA TGCAGCGTTGGGGTCACGTTAAATTCACCCCTCCACTTT. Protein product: CSVGVTLNSPLHF. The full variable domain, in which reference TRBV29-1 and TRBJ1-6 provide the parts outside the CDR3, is SAVISQKPSRDICQRGTSLTIQCQVDSQVTMMFWYRQQPGQSLTLIATANQGSEATYESGFVIDKFPISRPNLTFSTLTVSNMSPEDSSIYLCSVGVTLNSPLHFGNGTRLTVT.